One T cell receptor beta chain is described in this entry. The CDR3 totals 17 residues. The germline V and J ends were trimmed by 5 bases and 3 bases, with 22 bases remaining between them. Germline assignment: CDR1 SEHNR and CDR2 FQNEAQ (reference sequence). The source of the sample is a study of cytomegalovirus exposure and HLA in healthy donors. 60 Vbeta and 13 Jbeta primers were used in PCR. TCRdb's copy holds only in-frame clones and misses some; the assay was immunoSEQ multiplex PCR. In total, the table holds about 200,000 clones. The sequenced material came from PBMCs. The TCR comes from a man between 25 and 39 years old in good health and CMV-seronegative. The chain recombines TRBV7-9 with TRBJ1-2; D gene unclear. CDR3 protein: CASSQSGRRPEDYGYTF. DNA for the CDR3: TGTGCCAGCAGCCAATCGGGGAGGCGCCCGGAGGACTATGGCTACACCTTC.